The subject of this entry is one T cell receptor (beta chain). Its antigen is currently not known. No quality values exist for individual bases; no much larger clone is one base distant. The library was prepared using the immunoSEQ multiplex PCR assay. For the multiplex PCR, a mixture combining 60 forward primers for TCR Vbeta segments and 13 reverse primers for TCR Jbeta segments was used. Amplification of the CDR3 region of rearranged TCR beta genes was performed with a multiplex PCR assay on genomic DNA. The Illumina HiSeq System was used to sequence the amplified TCR beta libraries as 87-base-pair reads. For the original study's pipeline: A later analysis tallied 70 million to 100 million unique TCR beta chains across the 666 repertoires, and approximately 11 million of those chains were shared by two or more donors. Raw reads were error-corrected and collapsed into unique sequences by a nearest-neighbor algorithm in which closely related sequences were merged to remove PCR and sequencing errors. V, D and J gene segments were assigned by aligning CDR3 sequences to IMGT reference sequences. Each retained sequence needed at least a six-nucleotide match to both a V gene segment and a J gene segment. Rearrangements were classified as productive when the CDR3 lacked stop codons and remained in frame with V and J, and all other rearrangements were classified as non-productive. Following IMGT convention, CDR3 was defined as the stretch from the second conserved V-encoded cysteine to the conserved J-encoded phenylalanine. The earlier analysis of some 540 of the donors excluded any sequence lacking an unambiguous match to a single V gene segment. An earlier analysis of fewer than 750 of the donors called V segments functional above 56.7% productive rearrangements and segregating when the between-donor standard deviation exceeded 5%. A statistical classification framework was built for diagnosing cytomegalovirus status from the catalog of TCR beta chain sequences. A later analysis assigned V and J genes by comparing TCR nucleotide sequences with IMGT/GENE-DB human TR gene sequences. In a later analysis, CDR3 sequences and most-parsimonious VDJ recombination scenarios were assigned using the TCRdist pipeline. In a later analysis, each TCR beta chain was defined by its CDR3 amino acid sequence together with its V-gene family, and reads lacking a unique V-gene family were excluded. As a way to deal with suspected cross-contamination and a sequencing artifact, a later analysis dropped nearly 600 nucleotide sequences that were highly shared and had low generation probability. For each public chain, a later analysis derived a clonal expansion index from normalized ranks of inferred template counts within each repertoire. A later analysis computed generation probabilities with a VDJ recombination model fitted to out-of-frame rearrangements, and checked the results against IGoR. Hypergeometric tests were used in a later analysis to score TCR-TCR, TCR-HLA and TCR-CMV co-occurrence, with a repertoire-size bias correction applied to the TCR pairs. A later analysis estimated false discovery rates by permuting HLA or CMV assignments 20 times. In a later analysis, co-occurring TCRs were grouped using DBSCAN, and TCRdist sequence similarity was added for clustering within HLA-allele-positive subsets. For co-occurrence clustering, repertoires with fewer than 30,000 or more than 120,000 public chains were excluded, along with 4 to 6 repertoires with anomalous nucleotide sharing. Entries here come from immuneACCESS through TCRdb and include only in-frame sequences with V and J called. Some clones fail to appear in such tables; in the studies checked, an unresolved V gene covers under half of the shortfall, and the cause of the remainder is unknown. V and J calls and clone size come straight from that table; D and trimming were deduced from the DNA. Within this sample are tens of thousands of clones, with about 63% of them counted one time only. Roughly 22% of the sample is held by the ten biggest clonotypes.

This entry belongs to a study of cytomegalovirus exposure and HLA in healthy donors (dated by TCRdb to the late 2010s). Regarding the research as a whole: An earlier analysis of about 530 of the donors reported 276 Gb of sequence data and 100 million to 120 million unique TCR beta sequences obtained from about 200 million T cells. Approximately 300 gigabases of sequencing data and approximately 92 million unique TCR sequences made up an early release that covered some 640 HLA-typed donors. Of the 300 to 400 genotyped donors, roughly 80% fell in the genetic ancestry cluster associated with self-reported Caucasian donors. The study was designed to test whether signatures of past pathogen exposure could be identified by cataloging public T cell receptors. The study used immunosequencing to profile the T cell repertoires of hundreds of subjects and linked those repertoires to cytomegalovirus serostatus. A separate validation cohort of 100 to 150 different subjects was used in addition to the 666-subject first cohort. The study combined high-throughput TCR immunosequencing, statistical association of individual TCRs with disease status, and machine learning to predict cytomegalovirus infection status. A later analysis re-examined previously published TCR beta repertoires from hundreds of donors and added high-resolution HLA genotyping to investigate patterns of TCR occurrence. Rather than using new phenotypic data, the later analysis identified candidate immune exposures from TCR beta sequences and from how often those sequences occurred across donors. An earlier analysis of roughly 600 of the donors used high-throughput TCR beta sequencing to judge whether each TCR beta V gene segment behaved as functional or pseudogenic. Donor age, sex, ethnicity and CMV serostatus were collected together with the repertoire data. A later genetic analysis used genome-wide SNP genotypes for about three fifths of the roughly 700 donors, treating that subset as a discovery cohort. Every repertoire in the discovery cohort had been generated on one and the same sequencing platform. HLA typing included class I and class II loci at four-digit resolution. The number of typed donors differed by locus: about 620-630 for A, B, C, DRB1 and DQB1; approximately 540 for DQA1; approximately 610 for DPA1; and 450 to 480 for DPB1. Because of strong linkage in the cohort, a handful of DR-DQ haplotypes were treated as single units for association and clustering. Among roughly 370 genotyped donors of the cohort, an average of approximately 240,000 unique TCR beta nucleotide sequences were sequenced per donor, about a sixth of them non-productive. The research as a whole found: In both the original and validation cohorts, the classifier was reported to diagnose cytomegalovirus status with high specificity and sensitivity. The sequencing pipeline was judged likely to have produced a cluster of highly shared sequence variants as a technical artifact. The cohort was sequenced for TCR beta chains only, and without alpha or paired-chain data the features that could be detected were limited. An earlier analysis of 450 to 750 of the donors showed that most TCR beta V segments appeared in productive rearrangements either about 87% or about 30% of the time, which broadly matched IMGT annotations. Compared with the approximately 720-donor mean, donors in an Asian-associated ancestry cluster had fewer N-insertions in productive TCRs, according to a later genetic analysis. Across donors, most TCR sequences were observed very rarely, whereas some public TCRs were present in many individuals. Most CMV-associated TCR beta chains appeared to be HLA-restricted in a later analysis, and the HLA associations seemed to be driven largely by CMV exposure. The study listed 150 to 200 TCR beta chains as associated with cytomegalovirus. Because counts were too low, roughly 17 rarely observed V segments, including chromosome 9 orphons, were left out of the earlier analysis of 500 to 750 of the donors. When HLA alleles, especially DR and DQ, strongly co-occurred, attributing TCR associations to individual alleles was difficult. V-gene and J-gene trimming of TCR beta chains was associated with a missense DCLRE1C variant in a later genetic analysis, and the association was replicated in an independent cohort. In a later analysis, TCR association rates were found to vary across HLA loci, with the most associated TCRs seen for DRB1 alleles and the fewest for HLA-C alleles. CMV serostatus was the only immune exposure information available for the cohort. Several of the top co-occurrence clusters appeared to be linked to parvovirus B19, influenza, CMV and Epstein-Barr virus, according to a later analysis. In a later analysis, HLA-associated TCR beta chains were found to be more clonally expanded and to have lower generation probabilities than equally common non-associated chains. A few of the identified cytomegalovirus-associated TCR beta chains were confirmed in vitro to be specific for cytomegalovirus antigens. Some IMGT-functional V segments, including TRBV6-2 and TRBV6-3, could not be told apart with the 87-base-pair reads, so those segments were excluded. Linkage disequilibrium might explain the correlated functional status among segregating V segments, but an unknown experimental factor could not be ruled out. The authors suggested that the approach could potentially be extended to other disease states and immunological phenotypes. Because HLA typing was missing for some donors at each locus, association tests included only the typed subset. A further reported finding was that TCR beta sequences accurately predicted the HLA-A and HLA-B alleles for most subjects in the first cohort. Presence/absence analyses assumed roughly uniform sequencing depth across donors, an assumption that may not hold. In a later analysis, around 17,000 TCR beta sequences were associated with specific HLA alleles at a false discovery rate of 0.05.

In total, approximately 690 healthy bone marrow donors made up the cohort. At the time of sampling, all cohort members were nominally healthy, though unrecorded immune exposures were likely present. The donor tested CMV seropositive, placing the donor among the 289 seropositive members of the cohort. A peripheral blood sample was provided by each donor, and peripheral blood mononuclear cells were used for TCR beta sequencing. Genomic DNA was extracted from the blood cell samples with the Qiagen DNeasy Blood Extraction Kit. CDR1 SGHDN and CDR2 FVKESK are derived from the germline V gene. Trimming takes 6 bases from V and 13 bases from J, and the germline ends sit 16 bases apart. The CDR3 goes from the cysteine to the phenylalanine over 13 residues. Left in the record is the CDR3 DNA by itself, 39 bases read in frame from the first base.

Sample: PBMCs. This receptor was identified in a man in his fifties or sixties in good health and CMV-seropositive. The V and J genes are TRBV14 and TRBJ2-6; the D gene is perhaps TRBD1, on 7 matching bases. CDR3 region: CASSPRQGGVLTF. The sequenced DNA is TGTGCCAGCAGTCCAAGACAGGGAGGAGTCCTGACTTTC.